The 9 T cell receptor beta chains below all came from one sample that was sequenced in a study of sequential checkpoint blockade in melanoma (dated by TCRdb to between 2019 and 2020). The library was made by the immunoSEQ multiplex PCR assay. Imported from immuneACCESS, the table was reduced by TCRdb to in-frame sequences with V and J called. These copies leave out some clones; in studies compared against another copy, an unresolved V gene accounts for under half, and the cause of the remainder is not known. The sample table lists tens of thousands of clones, about 82% of them with a count of one. The ten largest clones take up roughly a tenth of the sample. The treatment or condition label, read with the paper, signifies: randomized to nivolumab then ipilimumab (arm A) or the reverse (arm B). The sequencing here drew on CD8+ T cells sorted from blood (inferred from file names), taken from a patient given nivolumab and ipilimumab in sequence. Source of these receptors: a human donor with melanoma.

The J gene is TRBJ2-1, the V gene TRBV7-9; D gene ambiguous. The CDR3 runs to 15 residues. Germline lookup yields CDR1 SEHNR and CDR2 FQNEAQ (reference sequence). The V end was cut by 4 bases, the J end by 1 base, with 11 bases between. The DNA for the CDR3 is TGTGCCAGCAGCTCCCCCCGGGTATCCTACAATGAGCAGTTCTTC. It yields the protein CASSSPRVSYNEQFF.

The V and J genes are TRBV5-6 and TRBJ2-7; D is uncertain. The CDR3 has 14 residues. V lost 0 bases to trimming and J lost 5 bases, with 12 bases between them. CDR1 SGHDT and CDR2 YYEEEE come from the germline V gene. Here the CDR3 DNA reads TGTGCCAGCAGCTTGGGGCTGGCTCTCCACGAGCAGTACTTC. Its translation: CASSLGLALHEQYF.

J is TRBJ1-2 and V is TRBV4-3; unclear D gene. V shed 3 bases and J shed 7 bases, with 12 bases lying between them. Germline values: CDR1 LGHNA, CDR2 YSLEER. This CDR3 has 13 residues. The CDR3 protein is CASSQRIFAGYTF. The CDR3, as DNA: TGCGCCAGCAGCCAGAGGATATTCGCTGGCTACACCTTC.

The chain carries TRBV19 and TRBJ1-5, with D uncertain. This CDR3 contains 14 residues. Germline values: CDR1 LNHDA, CDR2 SQIVND (reference sequence). Trimming removed 9 bases at V and 0 bases at J, with 12 bases between. CDR3 coding DNA: TGTGCCAGCCTGGAGGCTTCTAGCAATCAGCCCCAGCATTTT. Protein product: CASLEASSNQPQHF.

The chain employs TRBV7-3 and TRBJ2-3; the match to TRBD2 covers 9 bases. Trimming removed 6 bases from V and 1 base from J; junction bases left unmatched: 5. The CDR3 is 15 amino acids. The germline gives CDR1 SGHTA, CDR2 FQGTGA. The CDR3 protein is CASSVLAGGTDTQYF. CDR3 bases: TGTGCCAGCAGTGTACTAGCGGGTGGCACAGATACGCAGTATTTT.

This clone was observed a single time. The V and J genes are TRBV30 and TRBJ1-5; 9 bases map to TRBD1. Germline V gene data show CDR1 as GTSNPN and CDR2 as SVGIG (reference sequence). The CDR3 has 12 residues. The V gene end was trimmed by 3 bases and the J gene end by 7 bases; junction bases not matched to a gene: 1. CDR3 in DNA: TGTGCCTGGAGACAGGGGGCCCAGCCCCAGCATTTT. It yields the protein CAWRQGAQPQHF.

In its sample, this clone was seen once. The gene calls are TRBV25-1 and TRBJ2-5, with 7 bases matching TRBD1. Per germline, CDR1 MGHDK and CDR2 SYGVNS. The junction had 23 bases not matched to a gene; V was cut back by 8 bases and J by 5 bases. This CDR3 is built from 18 residues. The CDR3 region has the DNA TGTGCCAGCCTGACGCCGGGACAGATCTTCAGTTGGGAGGAGACCCAGTACTTC. Its protein is CASLTPGQIFSWEETQYF.

This rearrangement joins TRBV12-5 to TRBJ2-2; TRBD1 matches 8 bases. Looked up from germline, CDR1 is LGHNT and CDR2 is FRNRAP. This CDR3 is built from 17 residues. With 3 bases clipped from V and 6 bases from J, the junction kept 12 bases outside the gene matches. CDR3 loop: CASGLDWTGFNPGELFF. CDR3 coding DNA: TGTGCTAGTGGTTTAGACTGGACAGGGTTTAATCCCGGGGAGCTGTTTTTT.

The chain employs TRBV10-3 and TRBJ2-7, with D possibly matching TRBD1 (6 bases). This CDR3 region has 17 residues. Germline CDR1 and CDR2: ENHRY and SYGVKD. Trimming cost V 0 bases and J 0 bases, with 15 bases left between them. In nucleotides, the CDR3 is TGTGCCATCAGTGAGTCGAACCGGGACACCTTCTCCTACGAGCAGTACTTC. This encodes CAISESNRDTFSYEQYF.